This T cell receptor beta chain was retrieved from a study of persistence of HIV-infected CD4 T cells. Germline V lookup: CDR1 LNHDA, CDR2 SQIVND (reference sequence). This CDR3 is built from 13 residues. The V and J ends lost 6 bases and 8 bases respectively, with 13 bases between them. In regard to this clone: Its matching antigen is unknown.

Anti-CD3/anti-CD28 beads served as a nonspecific positive control stimulus. CD4+ T cells upregulating both CD40 ligand and CD69 were sorted as responding cells. This was the immunoSEQ version 4 assay in survey mode. Measured with immunoSEQ multiplex PCR; TCRdb has only the in-frame clones, and not every one. The sample includes some 40,000 clones, approximately 93% of them seen just once. This receptor was identified in an adult man with HIV who was CMV-seropositive. Specimen: CD4+ T cells sorted from PBMCs after roughly 19-hour stimulation, collected from a patient who received antiretroviral therapy. This chain joins TRBV19 and TRBJ1-4; D might be TRBD1 (5 bases). CDR3 sequence (DNA): TGTGCCAGTAGAACTGACAGTAGGGAAAAACTGTTTTTT. Translated, it gives CASRTDSREKLFF. The entire variable domain, with the rest obtained from reference TRBV19 and TRBJ1-4, is as follows: DGGITQSPKYLFRKEGQNVTLSCEQNLNHDAMYWYRQDPGQGLRLIYYSQIVNDFQKGDIAEGYSVSREKKESFPLTVTSAQKNPTAFYLCASRTDSREKLFFGSGTQLSVL.